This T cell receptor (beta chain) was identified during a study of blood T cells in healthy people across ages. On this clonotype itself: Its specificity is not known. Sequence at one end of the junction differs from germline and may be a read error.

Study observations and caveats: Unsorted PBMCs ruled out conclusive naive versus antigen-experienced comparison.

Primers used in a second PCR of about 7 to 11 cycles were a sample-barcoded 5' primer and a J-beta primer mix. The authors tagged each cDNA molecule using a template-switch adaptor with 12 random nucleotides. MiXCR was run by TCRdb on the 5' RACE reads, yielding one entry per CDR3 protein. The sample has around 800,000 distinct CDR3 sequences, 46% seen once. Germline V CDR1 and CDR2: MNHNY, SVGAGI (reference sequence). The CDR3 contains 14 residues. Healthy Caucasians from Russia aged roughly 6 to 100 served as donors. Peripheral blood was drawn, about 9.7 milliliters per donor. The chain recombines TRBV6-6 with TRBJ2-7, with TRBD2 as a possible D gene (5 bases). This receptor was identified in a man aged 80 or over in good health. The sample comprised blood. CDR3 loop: CVSTPKGSSYEQYF. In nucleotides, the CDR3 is TGTGTCAGCACCCCCAAAGGGAGCTCCTACGAGCAGTACTTC.